This T cell receptor beta chain was profiled in a study of blood T cell repertoires in COVID-19. On the study more broadly: T cells, B-cell-depleted T cells, or PBMCs provided the cDNA or gDNA that served as material.

Original processing methods: Nucleated cell counts were estimated from reference gene primer amplification. Some clones are missing from TCRdb's copy, which holds only in-frame ones; the method was immunoSEQ multiplex PCR. That table gives V, J and clone size, and the DNA gave D and trimming. Altogether 210,000 or so clones are present, approximately 90% being singletons, with the ten largest covering 4% to 6%. Germline V gene sequence: CDR1 SNHLY, CDR2 FYNNEI. Trimming pared 4 bases from V and 7 bases from J, leaving 14 bases between. CDR3 length: 15 amino acids. The source is a woman aged 40 to 50 with acute or convalescent COVID-19. J is TRBJ1-6 and V is TRBV2; a possible D gene is TRBD1 (5 bases). Sequenced sample: peripheral blood. For the CDR3, the DNA is TGTGCCAGCAGTGGGGAGGGGTTAACCAATTCACCCCTCCACTTT. Translating gives CASSGEGLTNSPLHF.